A single sample gave rise to the 27 T cell receptor beta chains below, sequenced in a study of human T cells and chemical hapten exposure. TCRdb processed the RACE reads anew with MiXCR; each CDR3 protein has one entry. The repertoire holds about 120,000 distinct CDR3 sequences, approximately 14% seen once, with about 0.9% in the top ten. This sample's time point: patch test 1, 2 weeks after DPC sensitization. Treatment noted: therapeutic diphenylcyclopropenone sensitization with weekly scalp DPC. The source was whole blood, collected in connection with sensitization to the hapten diphenylcyclopropenone (DPC). Source of these receptors: a man aged 18 to 29 with alopecia areata. Some clones in this sample may be carry-over from other donors' samples.

The V and J genes are TRBV7-2 and TRBJ2-4, with D unclear. The ends were cut back, 2 bases at V and 0 bases at J, with 5 bases in the middle. CDR1 SGHTA and CDR2 FQGNSA come from the germline V gene. This CDR3 contains 14 residues. The CDR3 protein is CASSLNLAKNIQYF. The CDR3 DNA follows: TGTGCCAGCAGCTTAAATCTAGCCAAAAACATTCAGTACTTC.

J is TRBJ2-2 and V is TRBV11-2; D may be TRBD1 (6 bases). This CDR3 has 15 residues. Germline CDR1 is SGHAT and CDR2 is FQNNGV. V lost 4 bases and J 3 bases, leaving 12 bases between the germline ends. The CDR3 region is CASSWGRGYTGELFF. The CDR3 nucleotides are TGTGCCAGCAGCTGGGGCAGGGGATACACCGGGGAGCTGTTTTTT.

This clonotype was observed a few times. V usage is TRBV4-3 and J usage is TRBJ1-2, with D perhaps TRBD1 (6 bases). CDR1 is LGHNA and CDR2 is YSLEER in the germline V gene. V was cut by 2 bases and J by 4 bases, with 14 bases left in between. The CDR3 has 15 residues. DNA of the CDR3: TGCGCCAGCAGCCAAACCTCAGAGGGGGTCTATGGCTACACCTTC. Translating gives CASSQTSEGVYGYTF.

This clonotype was seen a few times. V and J are TRBV2 and TRBJ2-3; TRBD1 agrees at 7 bases. Looked up from germline, CDR1 is SNHLY and CDR2 is FYNNEI. This CDR3 comprises 14 residues. V lost 3 bases to trimming and J lost 2 bases; unmatched junction nucleotides: 2. Here the CDR3 DNA reads TGTGCCAGCAGTGACAGGGGGTTCACAGATACGCAGTATTTT. It encodes CASSDRGFTDTQYF. The whole variable domain, filled in from reference TRBV2 and TRBJ2-3, reads EPEVTQTPSHQVTQMGQEVILRCVPISNHLYFYWYRQILGQKVEFLVSFYNNEISEKSEIFDDQFSVERPDGSNFTLKIRSTKLEDSAMYFCASSDRGFTDTQYFGPGTRLTVL.

This clonotype was observed a handful of times. The chain joins TRBV4-1 to TRBJ2-4; D might be TRBD2 (6 bases). Germline V gene data show CDR1 as MGHRA and CDR2 as YSYEKL. The CDR3 length is 17 residues. V shed 2 bases and J shed 7 bases, with 21 bases lying between them. The CDR3 here is CASSQPSRRGGTNIQYF. The CDR3 DNA follows: TGCGCCAGCAGCCAACCCTCTAGACGGGGAGGCACGAACATTCAGTACTTC.

J is TRBJ2-1 and V is TRBV2, with a possible D match to TRBD1 (5 bases). Trimming shortened V by 2 bases and J by 1 base, and 12 bases separated the two germline ends. Germline V gene sequence: CDR1 SNHLY, CDR2 FYNNEI. This CDR3 region has 16 residues. As DNA, the CDR3 is TGTGCCAGCAGTGAAAGGCAAGGGGCATCCTACAATGAGCAGTTCTTC. The encoded protein is CASSERQGASYNEQFF.

This clonotype has only a few counts. The V call is TRBV2, the J call TRBJ1-6; D perhaps matches TRBD1 (5 bases). The ends were cut back, 7 bases at V and 4 bases at J, with 14 bases in the middle. Germline values: CDR1 SNHLY, CDR2 FYNNEI. The length of the CDR3 is 15 residues. This CDR3 reads CASNNPGTYNSPLHF. The CDR3 DNA sequence: TGTGCCAGCAACAACCCCGGGACTTATAATTCACCCCTCCACTTT. Variable domain in full (rest from reference TRBV2 and TRBJ1-6): EPEVTQTPSHQVTQMGQEVILRCVPISNHLYFYWYRQILGQKVEFLVSFYNNEISEKSEIFDDQFSVERPDGSNFTLKIRSTKLEDSAMYFCASNNPGTYNSPLHFGNGTRLTVT.

This clonotype appeared many times. J is TRBJ2-1 and V is TRBV7-2; TRBD1 matches 12 bases. Unmatched junction bases numbered 10, after V lost 6 bases and J lost 10 bases. The length of the CDR3 is 15 residues. CDR1 SGHTA and CDR2 FQGNSA come from the germline V gene. The CDR3 bases are TGTGCCAGCAGTCTCGCCGGGACAGGGGGCTGGGAGCAGTTCTTC. It encodes CASSLAGTGGWEQFF.

The rearrangement joins TRBV6-2 or TRBV6-3 to TRBJ2-3; D unresolved. The V gene lost 6 bases and the J gene lost 0 bases, with 16 bases spanning the gap. The CDR3 loop spans 16 amino acids. Germline V gene data show CDR1 as MNHEY and CDR2 as SVGEGT. As DNA, the CDR3 is TGTGCCAGCAGAAGTCCGGGCTCATCTAGCACAGATACGCAGTATTTT. Protein sequence: CASRSPGSSSTDTQYF.

The chain has TRBV6-2 or TRBV6-3 and TRBJ2-4; 9 bases match TRBD1. Germline V lookup: CDR1 MNHEY, CDR2 SVGEGT. This CDR3 has 15 amino acids. The J segment lost 3 bases and the V segment lost 7 bases, leaving 7 bases of the junction unmatched. The CDR3 spells CASTGQGIVKNIQYF. The CDR3 DNA follows: TGTGCCAGCACCGGACAGGGGATCGTCAAAAACATTCAGTACTTC.

This clonotype appeared many times. The V and J genes are TRBV10-3 and TRBJ1-1, with 7 positions matching TRBD1. The CDR3 runs 14 residues. V lost 6 bases to trimming and J lost 1 base; unmatched junction nucleotides: 5. Per the germline V gene, CDR1 is ENHRY and CDR2 is SYGVKD. CDR3 residues: CAISTGTENTEAFF. In DNA form, the CDR3 reads TGTGCCATCAGCACCGGGACAGAGAACACTGAAGCTTTCTTT.

This chain uses TRBV4-3 with TRBJ2-2, with a weak D call TRBD2 (5 bases). V shed 0 bases and J shed 6 bases, with 14 bases lying between them. CDR1 and CDR2 (germline): LGHNA, YSLEER. The CDR3 spans 16 residues. In DNA form, the CDR3 reads TGCGCCAGCAGCCAAGATCTTTCCATGGAGGCCGGGGAGCTGTTTTTT. This encodes CASSQDLSMEAGELFF.

This clonotype was seen many times. The J gene is TRBJ1-1, the V gene TRBV28; the D is unclear. V was cut by 10 bases and J by 3 bases, with 9 bases left in between. Germline V gives CDR1 MDHEN, CDR2 SYDVKM. CDR3 size: 11 residues. The CDR3, as DNA: TGTGCCACCAAGAGTGACACTGAAGCTTTCTTT. It is translated as CATKSDTEAFF.

This clonotype was recorded at least ten times. V usage is TRBV4-3 and J usage is TRBJ2-7; unclear D gene. There are 15 residues in the CDR3. V was clipped by 0 bases and J by 3 bases, with 12 bases between them. The germline gives CDR1 LGHNA, CDR2 YSLEER. The CDR3 DNA is TGCGCCAGCAGCCAAGATCTTAGCCCTTACTACGAGCAGTACGTC. Its protein is CASSQDLSPYYEQYV.

This clonotype was detected only a few times. The rearrangement uses TRBV11-2 and TRBJ2-7, with D uncertain. Trimming left V 7 bases short and J 2 bases short, with 12 bases between. This CDR3 region has 13 residues. The germline V gene encodes CDR1 SGHAT and CDR2 FQNNGV. CDR3 protein: CASTTGLAYEQYF. The CDR3, as DNA: TGTGCCAGCACAACTGGGCTGGCCTACGAGCAGTACTTC.

In this sample, this clonotype turned up a few times. The rearrangement uses TRBV7-6 and TRBJ2-3, with D maybe TRBD1 (5 bases). This CDR3 has 14 residues. Germline lookup yields CDR1 SGHVS and CDR2 FNYEAQ. Trimming pared 6 bases from V and 2 bases from J, leaving 12 bases between. As DNA, the CDR3 is TGTGCCAGCAGTTTGGCAGGGCCCACAGATACGCAGTATTTT. Its translation: CASSLAGPTDTQYF. Based on the CDR3 plus reference TRBV7-6 and TRBJ2-3, the full variable domain is GAGVSQSPRYKVTKRGQDVALRCDPISGHVSLYWYRQALGQGPEFLTYFNYEAQQDKSGLPNDRFSAERPEGSISTLTIQRTEQRDSAMYRCASSLAGPTDTQYFGPGTRLTVL.

J is TRBJ1-1 and V is TRBV7-9; D is unresolved. From germline, CDR1 is SEHNR and CDR2 FQNEAQ (reference sequence). V lost 5 bases and J 8 bases, leaving 9 bases between the germline ends. The CDR3 runs 11 residues. The CDR3 spells CASSPGREAFF. Written as DNA, the CDR3 is TGTGCCAGCAGCCCCGGGAGGGAAGCTTTCTTT.

Only a few counts were recorded for this clonotype. The chain employs TRBV9 and TRBJ2-1; D is uncertain. The germline gives CDR1 SGDLS, CDR2 YYNGEE. Trimming cost V 4 bases and J 0 bases, with 8 bases left between them. This CDR3 spans 14 amino acids. The CDR3 DNA is TGTGCCAGCAGCCCCCCTTTCTCCTACAATGAGCAGTTCTTC. Translated: CASSPPFSYNEQFF.

This clonotype was detected only a few times. The chain combines TRBV12-3 or TRBV12-4 with TRBJ2-3; the D is unclear. The CDR3 runs to 17 residues. The V end was cut by 2 bases, the J end by 0 bases, with 15 bases between. DNA of the CDR3: TGTGCCAGCAGTTTAAGGGCCGTGGGCATTAGCACAGATACGCAGTATTTT. This codes for CASSLRAVGISTDTQYF.

Many counts were recorded for this clonotype. This sequence joins TRBV29-1 and TRBJ2-3; D possibly matches TRBD1 or TRBD2 (5 bases each). Germline assignment: CDR1 SQVTM and CDR2 ANQGSEA. With 3 bases removed from V and 9 bases from J, the gap between germline ends came to 13 bases. The CDR3 totals 12 residues. The CDR3 nucleotides read TGCAGCGTTGAGCCTGGGGGAGAGACGCAGTATTTT. Its translation: CSVEPGGETQYF.

In its sample, this clonotype was seen a few times. The chain joins TRBV4-1 to TRBJ2-1; TRBD1 matches at 7 bases. Losses at the gene ends were 1 base for V and 7 bases for J; bases not matched to a gene: 7. There are 15 residues in the CDR3. Germline V gene lookup returns CDR1 MGHRA and CDR2 YSYEKL. The CDR3 sequence: CASSQGPGQTNEQFF. CDR3 bases: TGCGCCAGCAGCCAAGGCCCGGGACAGACGAATGAGCAGTTCTTC.

The genes are TRBV11-2 and TRBJ2-2; D is ambiguous. Germline CDR1 is SGHAT and CDR2 is FQNNGV. The V end lost 4 bases, the J end lost 2 bases, and 17 bases lay between the germline ends. The CDR3 totals 17 residues. The CDR3 nucleotides are TGTGCCAGCAGCTCAATCACTCCCCCTCTTAACACCGGGGAGCTGTTTTTT. The encoded protein is CASSSITPPLNTGELFF.

This clonotype was seen a few times. The chain uses TRBV9 and TRBJ1-6, with D perhaps TRBD1 (6 bases). The V gene's germline CDR1 is SGDLS and CDR2 YYNGEE. This CDR3 spans 13 amino acids. V lost 4 bases, J lost 7 bases, and 9 bases lay in between. DNA of the CDR3: TGTGCCAGCAGCATAGGGGGGAATTCACCCCTCCACTTT. Its translation: CASSIGGNSPLHF.

A few counts support this clonotype. CDR3 amino acids: CASSSTGEDEQFF. CDR3 nucleotides: TGCGCCAGCAGCTCCACAGGGGAGGATGAGCAGTTCTTC. This chain links TRBV5-1 with TRBJ2-1, with D possibly matching TRBD1 (7 bases). CDR1 is SGHRS, CDR2 YFSETQ, per germline. Trimming removed 3 bases from V and 8 bases from J, with 12 bases in between. This CDR3 has 13 residues.

This clonotype was counted many times. The chain is built from TRBV3-1 and TRBJ2-1, with TRBD2 identical over 11 bases. This CDR3 region has 15 residues. After removal of 2 bases from V and 7 bases from J, the junction contained 4 bases not matched to a gene. From germline, CDR1 is LGHDT and CDR2 YNNKEL (reference sequence). CDR3 sequence: CASSQPSGGKNEQFF. The CDR3 bases are TGTGCCAGCAGCCAACCTAGCGGGGGGAAAAATGAGCAGTTCTTC.

This clonotype was picked up many times. CDR3: CASSLGRGRYNEQFF. CDR3 nucleotide sequence: TGCGCCAGCAGTCTCGGGCGGGGCCGCTACAATGAGCAGTTCTTC. The chain employs TRBV4-3 and TRBJ2-1; weak D call: TRBD2 (6 bases). From germline, CDR1 is LGHNA and CDR2 YSLEER. The CDR3 is 15 amino acids. The ends were cut back, 6 bases at V and 3 bases at J, with 15 bases in the middle.

This chain joins TRBV7-9 and TRBJ1-2; D is uncertain. This CDR3 contains 12 residues. Trimming pared 5 bases from V and 5 bases from J, leaving 9 bases between. Germline V gives CDR1 SEHNR, CDR2 FQNEAQ (reference sequence). This CDR3 reads CASSLSPYGYTF. The CDR3 nucleotides read TGTGCCAGCAGCCTAAGCCCTTATGGCTACACCTTC.